This T cell receptor beta chain derives from a study of blood T cells in healthy people across ages. A sample-barcoded 5' primer and a J-beta primer mix were used in a second PCR of about 7 to 12 cycles. TCRdb reprocessed the 5' RACE reads with MiXCR, giving one entry per CDR3 protein. The data show more than 1,000,000 distinct CDR3 sequences, around 27% seen once. Total RNA amounts of at least 5 micrograms were extracted per sample. The table lists this clonotype with a few counts. The CDR3 spans 16 residues. J was trimmed by 6 bases and V by 2 bases; bases with no gene match: 12. CDR1 and CDR2 (germline): SGHTA, FQGNSA. This sample also belongs to another study, concerning T cells of mothers and their children.

This receptor was obtained from a girl under 10 years old in good health. V usage is TRBV7-2 and J usage is TRBJ1-1, with 7 bases matching TRBD1. Sequenced sample: blood. The CDR3 DNA reads TGTGCCAGCAGCTTAAAAGGGGGCGGGTGGGACGCTGAAGCTTTCTTT. Protein product: CASSLKGGGWDAEAFF.